This TCR beta chain emerged from a study of cytomegalovirus exposure and HLA in healthy donors. Overall study context: T cells numbering about 179 million yielded some 100 million unique TCR beta sequences in an earlier analysis. In terms of ancestry, the Caucasian-associated cluster contained more than 65% of the roughly 400 genotyped donors.

The CDR3 contains 14 residues. Between the trimmed V and J ends, which lost 5 bases and 0 bases, there was a span of 9 bases. Looked up from germline, CDR1 is SGHDT and CDR2 is YYEEEE. The PCR had 60 Vbeta and 13 Jbeta primers. Clones were sequenced by immunoSEQ multiplex PCR, and TCRdb holds only the in-frame ones, with some missing. The data show 200,000 to 250,000 clones, approximately 80% seen once. The rearrangement joins TRBV5-6 to TRBJ2-4, with no clear D. The source material was PBMCs. The sequence was collected from a boy aged 2 to 9 in good health and CMV-seronegative. For the CDR3, the DNA is TGTGCCAGCAGTCCCCAGATAGCCAAAAACATTCAGTACTTC. Translation gives CASSPQIAKNIQYF.